This T cell receptor beta chain was observed in a study of cytomegalovirus exposure and HLA in healthy donors. The PCR had 60 Vbeta and 13 Jbeta primers. Produced via immunoSEQ multiplex PCR; TCRdb's table is partial and in-frame only. This table has around 130,000 clones, about 82% appearing once. Notes on this clone: Its antigen is unknown.

Points from the study as a whole: As was reported, the HLA-A and HLA-B alleles of most subjects were accurately predicted from TCR beta sequences. High sensitivity and specificity were reportedly achieved when the classifier diagnosed cytomegalovirus status. There were reportedly fewer N-insertions in an Asian-associated ancestry cluster than the roughly 670-donor mean, in a later analysis.

The CDR3 consists of 14 residues. V gave up 4 bases and J gave up 0 bases, with 9 bases separating them. CDR1 and CDR2 from the germline V gene are KGHSH and LQKENI. Healthy bone marrow donors made up the donors. The V gene is TRBV18, the J gene TRBJ1-1; no reliable D call. This TCR was recovered from a boy between 10 and 17 years old in good health and CMV-seronegative. Sequences were obtained from PBMCs. The CDR3 DNA reads TGTGCCAGCTCACTAGCCGGAATGAACACTGAAGCTTTCTTT. Translation gives CASSLAGMNTEAFF.